Following are 12 T cell receptor beta chains from one sample sequenced in a study of T cell repertoires in cytomegalovirus infection. Each CDR3 protein is one row after TCRdb ran MiXCR on the reads. Of approximately 71,000 distinct CDR3 sequences listed, just under 4% are singletons. Material: PBMCs. The origin of the receptors is a human donor in good health (CMV status not recorded). Some clones in this sample may be carry-over from other donors' samples.

The sample holds many counts of this clonotype. The CDR3: CASSLGGGSGANVLTF. DNA of the CDR3: TGTGCCAGCAGCTTAGGGGGGGGCTCTGGGGCCAACGTCCTGACTTTC. The rearrangement links TRBV7-2 to TRBJ2-6; 7 bases are a match to TRBD2. Germline V gene data show CDR1 as SGHTA and CDR2 as FQGNSA. Trimming cost V 1 base and J 0 bases; bases outside gene matches: 0. The CDR3 runs to 16 residues.

This clonotype occurred many times. This sequence joins TRBV7-2 and TRBJ1-2; D may be TRBD1 (5 bases). CDR1 SGHTA and CDR2 FQGNSA come from the germline V gene. This CDR3 is 16 amino acids long. V gave up 1 base and J gave up 4 bases, with 16 bases separating them. The CDR3 sequence is CASSLDVGRISYGYTF. The CDR3 coding sequence is TGTGCCAGCAGCTTAGATGTGGGACGGATATCCTATGGCTACACCTTC.

There are many counts of this clonotype. The chain has TRBV6-2 or TRBV6-3 and TRBJ1-5; 9 nucleotides align to TRBD1. Germline CDR1 and CDR2: MNHEY and SVGEGT. The CDR3 is 14 amino acids. V lost 6 bases, J lost 6 bases, and 6 bases stayed unmatched. The CDR3 reads CASSITGGIQPQHF. CDR3 in DNA: TGTGCCAGCAGCATAACAGGGGGCATTCAGCCCCAGCATTTT.

This clonotype has just a few counts. CDR3 protein: CASSYRDRGHFEQFF. The CDR3 bases are TGTGCCAGCAGTTACCGGGACAGGGGGCATTTTGAGCAGTTCTTC. J is TRBJ2-1 and V is TRBV6-5, with 12 bases matching TRBD1. The CDR3 loop spans 15 amino acids. After removal of 2 bases from V and 9 bases from J, the junction contained 5 bases not matched to a gene. Germline lookup yields CDR1 MNHEY and CDR2 SVGAGI.

This clonotype was seen repeatedly, ten times or more. The V gene is TRBV7-2, the J gene TRBJ2-5; 8 bases match TRBD2. V lost 1 base to trimming and J lost 1 base; unmatched junction nucleotides: 5. This CDR3 spans 16 amino acids. The germline gives CDR1 SGHTA, CDR2 FQGNSA. The CDR3 bases are TGTGCCAGCAGCTTAGACAGCGGGAGTCTCCAAGAGACCCAGTACTTC. This codes for CASSLDSGSLQETQYF.

At least ten counts were recorded for this clonotype. The chain links TRBV7-6 to TRBJ2-3; TRBD2 matches at 8 bases. The CDR3 is made up of 17 amino acids. Looked up from germline, CDR1 is SGHVS and CDR2 is FNYEAQ. V dropped 5 bases and J dropped 1; count of bases not matched to a gene: 11. The CDR3 here is CASSLGGGGKRTDTQYF. The CDR3 DNA sequence: TGTGCCAGCAGCCTGGGCGGCGGGGGGAAACGCACAGATACGCAGTATTTT.

This clonotype was detected ten times or more. V is TRBV7-2 and J is TRBJ2-1; maybe TRBD2 (7 bases). Germline CDR1 is SGHTA and CDR2 is FQGNSA. V was clipped by 2 bases and J by 8 bases, with 22 bases between them. This CDR3 contains 17 residues. In DNA, the CDR3 is TGTGCCAGCAGCTTACGAGTCAGGGGAGGGGCTAGGGATGAGCAGTTCTTC. Translated, it gives CASSLRVRGGARDEQFF.

This clonotype was counted ten times or more. The chain is built from TRBV19 and TRBJ2-1; 10 bases are shared with TRBD2. This CDR3 spans 15 amino acids. The V segment lost 3 bases and the J segment 6 bases; nucleotides outside the gene matches: 5. Germline V CDR1 and CDR2: LNHDA, SQIVND (reference sequence). The CDR3 bases are TGTGCCAGTAGTATGACTAGCGGGCTCACCAATGAGCAGTTCTTC. Translating it yields CASSMTSGLTNEQFF.

In its sample, this clonotype was seen many times. The chain combines TRBV28 with TRBJ1-4, with D unresolved. Germline CDR1 MDHEN, CDR2 SYDVKM. V lost 4 bases and J lost 10, with 19 bases in between. The CDR3 consists of 15 residues. The CDR3 nucleotides are TGTGCCAGCAGTTCACCCGGGATCGGGAAGGGAAAACTGTTTTTT. This gives the protein CASSSPGIGKGKLFF.

The rearrangement joins TRBV2 to TRBJ1-1; 7 bases are shared with TRBD1. Trimming removed 8 bases from V and 2 bases from J; junction bases left unmatched: 5. This CDR3 is built from 13 residues. Germline CDR1 is SNHLY and CDR2 is FYNNEI. CDR3 region: CASVRDSNTEAFF. For the CDR3, the DNA is TGTGCCAGCGTCCGGGACAGTAACACTGAAGCTTTCTTT. The variable domain in full, with the rest retrieved from reference TRBV2 and TRBJ1-1, is EPEVTQTPSHQVTQMGQEVILRCVPISNHLYFYWYRQILGQKVEFLVSFYNNEISEKSEIFDDQFSVERPDGSNFTLKIRSTKLEDSAMYFCASVRDSNTEAFFGQGTRLTVV.

This clonotype was detected many times. The chain combines TRBV7-4 with TRBJ2-5; perhaps TRBD1 as D (6 bases). The V and J ends lost 5 bases and 5 bases respectively, with 18 bases between them. Germline V gives CDR1 SGHVT, CDR2 SQSDAQ. The CDR3 has 15 amino acids. Written as DNA, the CDR3 is TGTGCCAGCAGCACCCGGACAGCCCCCGGCGAGACCCAGTACTTC. This gives the protein CASSTRTAPGETQYF.

This clonotype has a count of ten or more. The rearrangement links TRBV7-2 to TRBJ1-6, with D unclear. The V gene's germline CDR1 is SGHTA and CDR2 FQGNSA. The CDR3 covers 14 residues. Trimming left V 6 bases short and J 3 bases short, with 9 bases between. The CDR3 DNA reads TGTGCCAGCAGGAGAGATATCTATAATTCACCCCTCCACTTT. This codes for CASRRDIYNSPLHF.